This T cell receptor (beta chain) appears in the sequencing data of a study of CD8+CD57+ T cells in acquired aplastic anemia. Patients picked for sequencing had shown CD8+CD57+ cell expansion detected by flow cytometry. Broader study findings: Patients and controls shared approximately 30 CD8+ CDR3 sequences.

Germline CDR1 reads SQVTM; CDR2 reads ANQGSEA. CDR3 length equals 14 residues. V shed 5 bases, J shed 6 bases, and the junction held 9 bases outside the gene matches. Genomic DNA was employed as the template in profiling TCR beta VDJ and CDR3. TCRdb passed the reads through MiXCR, listing each CDR3 protein once. The sample holds more than 150,000 distinct CDR3 sequences, approximately 51% seen once. At least ten counts were recorded for this clonotype. Its target is not known. Sequencing input: sorted CD4+, CD8+, or CD8+CD57+ T cells (not recorded which) from PBMCs. This rearrangement joins TRBV29-1 to TRBJ2-1; 8 bases are shared with TRBD2. The origin of this receptor is a human donor with aplastic anemia. Here the CDR3 reads CSVPLAAGANEQFF. The CDR3 DNA follows: TGCAGCGTTCCACTAGCGGCAGGCGCCAATGAGCAGTTCTTC.